These 25 T cell receptor beta chains were all obtained from the same sample, sequenced in a study of blood T cell repertoires in COVID-19. Measured with immunoSEQ multiplex PCR; TCRdb has only the in-frame clones, and not every one. The sample lists more than 95,000 clones; 60% to 80% were seen once. Sequencing was done on a sample of peripheral blood. The receptors stem from a man older than 75 with COVID-19, enrolled during active disease.

The genes are TRBV7-9 and TRBJ2-7, with a tentative D call TRBD2 (6 bases). Germline values: CDR1 SEHNR, CDR2 FQNEAQ (reference sequence). Deletions cut 4 bases from V and 7 bases from J, with 20 bases between. The CDR3 has 15 amino acids. The CDR3 sequence is CASSSSGTRLGEQYF. CDR3 DNA: TGTGCCAGCAGCTCTTCCGGGACTCGTCTTGGGGAGCAGTACTTC.

CDR3 bases: TGTGCCAGCTCATCGCAGAGGGATTCGAACTATGGCTACACCTTC. Translated: CASSSQRDSNYGYTF. The chain employs TRBV18 and TRBJ1-2; D is ambiguous. This CDR3 comprises 15 residues. Between the trimmed V and J ends, which lost 5 bases and 2 bases, there was a span of 15 bases. Germline V CDR1 and CDR2: KGHSH, LQKENI.

The chain couples TRBV29-1 to TRBJ2-7; D is perhaps TRBD2 (7 bases). Looked up from germline, CDR1 is SQVTM and CDR2 is ANQGSEA. V lost 4 bases and J lost 2, with 12 bases in between. The CDR3 covers 13 residues. This chain's CDR3 is CSVAWGGTYEQYF. In DNA, the CDR3 is TGCAGCGTTGCTTGGGGGGGCACCTACGAGCAGTACTTC.

This chain connects TRBV5-1 to TRBJ2-5; 9 bases map to TRBD2. J gave up 2 bases and V 1 base, and 3 bases lay outside the gene matches. The CDR3 is 15 amino acids. In germline, CDR1 is SGHRS, CDR2 YFSETQ. CDR3 in DNA: TGCGCCAGCAGCTTGAGAGCGGGAGGTCAAGAGACCCAGTACTTC. Amino acid sequence: CASSLRAGGQETQYF.

V usage is TRBV7-9 and J usage is TRBJ2-7; 11 bases are shared with TRBD2. After removal of 1 base from V and 7 bases from J, the junction contained 3 bases not matched to a gene. This CDR3 has 14 amino acids. Germline V gene data show CDR1 as SEHNR and CDR2 as FQNEAQ (reference sequence). The CDR3 bases are TGTGCCAGCAGCTTAGTAGCGGGAGGGAGTGAGCAGTACTTC. The encoded protein is CASSLVAGGSEQYF. Combining the CDR3 with reference TRBV7-9 and TRBJ2-7 gives the whole variable domain DTGVSQNPRHKITKRGQNVTFRCDPISEHNRLYWYRQTLGQGPEFLTYFQNEAQLEKSRLLSDRFSAERPKGSFSTLEIQRTEQGDSAMYLCASSLVAGGSEQYFGPGTRLTVT.

In DNA, the CDR3 is TGTGCCAGCAGTGAAGGGACAGGGAGGGAAAAACTGTTTTTT. This translates into CASSEGTGREKLFF. The chain couples TRBV2 to TRBJ1-4; TRBD1 matches 8 bases. V gave up 1 base and J gave up 8 bases; unmatched junction bases: 3. This CDR3 region has 14 residues. The V gene's germline CDR1 is SNHLY and CDR2 FYNNEI.

J is TRBJ2-2 and V is TRBV10-3, with 8 positions matching TRBD2. Trimming removed 9 bases from V and 6 bases from J; junction bases left unmatched: 18. The CDR3 sequence is 17 residues long. The germline V gene has CDR1 ENHRY and CDR2 SYGVKD. Here the CDR3 DNA reads TGTGCCATTCAGCTTGAGGTTAGCGGGATAAGACCCGGGGAGCTGTTTTTT. Translated: CAIQLEVSGIRPGELFF.

This chain joins TRBV7-2 and TRBJ2-5; the D is unclear. Trimming stripped 4 bases from V and 5 bases from J, with 5 bases between. From germline, CDR1 is SGHTA and CDR2 FQGNSA. There are 11 residues in the CDR3. The CDR3 loop reads CASSSMETQYF. In nucleotides, the CDR3 is TGTGCCAGCAGCTCTATGGAGACCCAGTACTTC.

The rearrangement joins TRBV28 to TRBJ2-5, with D possibly being TRBD1 (5 bases). Between the trimmed V and J ends, which lost 7 bases and 2 bases, there was a span of 17 bases. Germline CDR1 and CDR2: MDHEN and SYDVKM. CDR3 size: 15 residues. The CDR3 nucleotides read TGTGCCAGCACCATGGGGCAGGGAAAGCAAGAGACCCAGTACTTC. Translated: CASTMGQGKQETQYF.

V and J are TRBV11-1 and TRBJ2-7; D is perhaps TRBD2 (5 bases). CDR3 size: 15 residues. Germline values: CDR1 SGHAT, CDR2 FQDESV (reference sequence). V gave up 5 bases and J gave up 7 bases, with 21 bases separating them. The CDR3 region has the DNA TGTGCCAGCAGCGGCCAGGTGATCGAGGGTTCAGAGCAGTACTTC. Encoded protein: CASSGQVIEGSEQYF.

This clone was detected a few times. The CDR3 DNA follows: TGTGCCTGGAGTCGTGAGAGGGGGACTAAACGCAATCAGCCCCAGCATTTT. This sequence encodes CAWSRERGTKRNQPQHF. This rearrangement joins TRBV30 to TRBJ1-5; TRBD1 might be the D (6 bases). The CDR3 is made up of 17 amino acids. V dropped 2 bases and J dropped 2 bases, with 19 bases sitting between them. Per germline, CDR1 GTSNPN and CDR2 SVGIG (reference sequence).

This clone was counted many times. DNA for the CDR3: TGTGCCAGCAGCTTAGGGGGGGATCGGCGCAATCAGCCCCAGCATTTT. Its translation: CASSLGGDRRNQPQHF. This sequence joins TRBV7-6 and TRBJ1-5; TRBD1 might be the D (5 bases). Trimming stripped 1 base from V and 2 bases from J, with 12 bases between. This CDR3 contains 16 residues. The germline V gene has CDR1 SGHVS and CDR2 FNYEAQ.

CDR3 sequence (DNA): TGTGCCAGCAGCCCCCGGGTCCTTAACTATGGCTACACCTTC. Translating it yields CASSPRVLNYGYTF. The gene calls are TRBV6-6 and TRBJ1-2; D is ambiguous. The V end lost 6 bases, the J end lost 1 base, and 12 bases lay between the germline ends. The CDR3 runs to 14 residues. Germline V lookup: CDR1 MNHNY, CDR2 SVGAGI (reference sequence).

CDR3 coding DNA: TGTGCCAGCTCACCGCGGGCAAGCCTCGGGGGAGAGACCCAGTACTTC. It is translated as CASSPRASLGGETQYF. The chain recombines TRBV18 with TRBJ2-5, with D perhaps TRBD2 (6 bases). Trimming took off 3 bases at V and 4 bases at J, with 18 bases between the two ends. This CDR3 has 16 amino acids. Looked up from germline, CDR1 is KGHSH and CDR2 is LQKENI.

The genes are TRBV28 and TRBJ2-7; 7 bases are shared with TRBD1. Looked up from germline, CDR1 is MDHEN and CDR2 is SYDVKM. V lost 5 bases to trimming and J lost 2 bases; unmatched junction nucleotides: 9. The CDR3 covers 15 residues. This chain's CDR3 is CASSPGQAGAYEQYF. CDR3 DNA sequence: TGTGCCAGCAGTCCCGGACAGGCCGGGGCCTACGAGCAGTACTTC. Looking up the rest from reference TRBV28 and TRBJ2-7 gives the full variable domain: DVKVTQSSRYLVKRTGEKVFLECVQDMDHENMFWYRQDPGLGLRLIYFSYDVKMKEKGDIPEGYSVSREKKERFSLILESASTNQTSMYLCASSPGQAGAYEQYFGPGTRLTVT.

The rearrangement links TRBV12-3 or TRBV12-4 to TRBJ2-7, with D perhaps TRBD2 (5 bases). The CDR3 consists of 13 residues. V lost 3 bases and J 3 bases, leaving 9 bases between the germline ends. CDR3 sequence: CASSFREYYEQYF. CDR3 nucleotides: TGTGCCAGCAGTTTCCGGGAATACTACGAGCAGTACTTC.

DNA for the CDR3: TGCGCCAGCAGCTTGGAGTCAGGGGCGTGGGCCGGGGAGCTGTTTTTT. As protein: CASSLESGAWAGELFF. This rearrangement joins TRBV5-1 to TRBJ2-2; tentative D call: TRBD1 (6 bases). This CDR3 region has 16 residues. Germline values: CDR1 SGHRS, CDR2 YFSETQ. V dropped 0 bases and J dropped 6 bases, with 15 bases sitting between them.

The rearrangement joins TRBV11-1 to TRBJ1-1, with D possibly being TRBD1 (6 bases). Looked up from germline, CDR1 is SGHAT and CDR2 is FQDESV (reference sequence). This CDR3 contains 14 residues. V was pared by 3 bases and J by 1 base, with 9 bases between. CDR3 sequence: CASSFGTPNTEAFF. The CDR3 DNA follows: TGTGCCAGCAGCTTCGGGACACCGAACACTGAAGCTTTCTTT. Full variable domain (remainder filled in from reference TRBV11-1 and TRBJ1-1): EAEVAQSPRYKITEKSQAVAFWCDPISGHATLYWYRQILGQGPELLVQFQDESVVDDSQLPKDRFSAERLKGVDSTLKIQPAELGDSAMYLCASSFGTPNTEAFFGQGTRLTVV.

The chain combines TRBV29-1 with TRBJ2-1, with D possibly TRBD2 on 6 matching bases. The CDR3 has 15 residues. V was clipped by 0 bases and J by 3 bases, with 12 bases between them. CDR1 is SQVTM and CDR2 is ANQGSEA in the germline V gene. CDR3 residues: CSVEENPGGYNEQFF. For the CDR3, the DNA is TGCAGCGTTGAAGAAAACCCCGGGGGCTACAATGAGCAGTTCTTC.

This chain joins TRBV6-5 and TRBJ1-2; 9 nucleotides align to TRBD1. The CDR3 is made up of 15 amino acids. Looked up from germline, CDR1 is MNHEY and CDR2 is SVGAGI. The J segment lost 2 bases and the V segment lost 0 bases, leaving 1 base of the junction unmatched. The CDR3 bases are TGTGCCAGCAGTTACTCGGGACAGGGAAACTATGGCTACACCTTC. Its protein is CASSYSGQGNYGYTF.

This chain uses TRBV4-1 with TRBJ1-4; no clear D gene. The CDR3 consists of 14 residues. Germline CDR1 and CDR2: MGHRA and YSYEKL. V dropped 5 bases and J dropped 1 base, with 8 bases sitting between them. CDR3 nucleotide sequence: TGCGCCAGCAGCAAAGCCCAAACTAATGAAAAACTGTTTTTT. Protein product: CASSKAQTNEKLFF.

This clone was seen only once. The chain recombines TRBV18 with TRBJ2-1; 8 bases agree with TRBD2. The CDR3 length is 15 residues. Germline V CDR1 and CDR2: KGHSH, LQKENI. V gave up 3 bases and J gave up 6 bases; unmatched junction bases: 7. CDR3 residues: CASSPTSARGNEQFF. CDR3 nucleotides: TGTGCCAGCTCACCGACTAGCGCTAGAGGCAATGAGCAGTTCTTC.

The chain carries TRBV4-1 and TRBJ2-3, with 13 bases aligning to TRBD2. The V gene's germline CDR1 is MGHRA and CDR2 YSYEKL. V was clipped by 5 bases and J by 3 bases; unmatched bases: 14. The CDR3 has 19 residues. This chain's CDR3 is CASSSPGLAGPPRTDTQYF. CDR3 sequence (DNA): TGCGCCAGCAGCTCGCCGGGACTAGCGGGACCTCCTAGGACAGATACGCAGTATTTT.

The chain links TRBV29-1 to TRBJ2-3, with a possible D match to TRBD2 (7 bases). Germline V gene sequence: CDR1 SQVTM, CDR2 ANQGSEA. The CDR3 sequence is 15 residues long. V lost 4 bases to trimming and J lost 5 bases, with 19 bases between them. The CDR3 here is CSVGLGGQGKDTQYF. CDR3 in DNA: TGCAGCGTTGGTCTGGGAGGGCAGGGGAAAGATACGCAGTATTTT.

V usage is TRBV10-3 and J usage is TRBJ2-1, with 9 bases lining up with TRBD2. This CDR3 contains 15 residues. CDR1 and CDR2 from the germline V gene are ENHRY and SYGVKD. The junction had 6 bases not matched to a gene; V was cut back by 6 bases and J by 3 bases. CDR3 sequence reads: CAIRSSGSVYNEQFF. The CDR3 region has the DNA TGTGCCATCAGGAGTAGCGGGAGCGTCTACAATGAGCAGTTCTTC.